One and the same sample provided the 19 T cell receptor beta chains below, sequenced in a study of cytomegalovirus exposure and HLA in healthy donors. The primer mix had 60 Vbeta and 13 Jbeta primers. Here immunoSEQ multiplex PCR was the method, and the copy in TCRdb shows in-frame clones only, minus some. The sample has approximately 170,000 clones, 65% to 85% seen once. Sequenced: PBMCs. The receptor source for this set is a woman aged 45-59 years in good health and CMV-seropositive.

The V gene is TRBV6-5, the J gene TRBJ1-3; D gene uncertain. V was shortened by 2 bases and J by 0 bases, with 11 bases between the two germline ends. The CDR3 contains 16 residues. CDR1 and CDR2 (germline): MNHEY, SVGAGI. The CDR3 DNA sequence: TGTGCCAGCAGTTACCGGCGGGATTCCTCTGGAAACACCATATATTTT. The encoded protein is CASSYRRDSSGNTIYF.

The chain uses TRBV7-6 and TRBJ2-1, with D possibly TRBD1 on 5 matching bases. Germline V gene data show CDR1 as SGHVS and CDR2 as FNYEAQ. The length of the CDR3 is 15 residues. V lost 3 bases, J lost 9 bases, and 18 bases lay in between. DNA of the CDR3: TGTGCCAGCAGCTTTCATGCTCGACAGTCCGGTGAGCAGTTCTTC. Translated, it gives CASSFHARQSGEQFF.

In this sample, this clone turned up once. V usage is TRBV28 and J usage is TRBJ2-3; D is undetermined. Per germline, CDR1 MDHEN and CDR2 SYDVKM. The CDR3 is 13 amino acids. Trimming stripped 6 bases from V and 4 bases from J, with 11 bases between. The CDR3 bases are TGTGCCAGCAGGATGGTTGGAGCAGATACGCAGTATTTT. It encodes CASRMVGADTQYF.

The V call is TRBV15, the J call TRBJ1-1; no clear D gene. The CDR3 contains 12 residues. Germline CDR1 is LNHNV and CDR2 is YYDKDF (reference sequence). V dropped 2 bases and J dropped 7 bases, with 8 bases sitting between them. The CDR3 bases are TGTGCCACCAGCAGACGTTCAGGTGAAGCTTTCTTT. Translating it yields CATSRRSGEAFF.

The gene calls are TRBV5-1 and TRBJ2-7; D unclear. Trimming stripped 2 bases from V and 3 bases from J, with 15 bases between. Germline CDR1 and CDR2: SGHRS and YFSETQ. The CDR3 covers 15 residues. The DNA of the CDR3 is TGCGCCAGCAGCTTCGGCGGCTCTCCCCTCTACGAGCAGTACTTC. This encodes CASSFGGSPLYEQYF.

This chain joins TRBV14 and TRBJ2-5; TRBD1 is a possible D gene (5 bases). CDR3 length: 14 residues. The V gene lost 1 base and the J gene lost 13 bases, with 19 bases spanning the gap. Per germline, CDR1 SGHDN and CDR2 FVKESK. The CDR3 DNA is TGTGCCAGCAGCCAAGTTCAAGGGGCGGAGAGCTGGTACTTC. It is translated as CASSQVQGAESWYF.

This clone has just a few counts. The chain recombines TRBV7-3 with TRBJ2-1; 11 positions match TRBD2. Germline-derived CDR1 and CDR2 are SGHTA and FQGTGA. The ends lost 3 bases at V and 4 bases at J; junction bases unmatched: 2. The CDR3 loop spans 15 amino acids. DNA for the CDR3: TGTGCCAGCAGCTTGACTAGCGGGGATTACAATGAGCAGTTCTTC. It translates to CASSLTSGDYNEQFF.

The CDR3 region has the DNA TGTGCCAGCAGTAGCGGACAGACGGGGGAGCAGTACTTC. This encodes CASSSGQTGEQYF. This chain uses TRBV28 with TRBJ2-7; D might be TRBD1 (6 bases). Trimming took off 5 bases at V and 7 bases at J, with 15 bases between the two ends. Germline loops: CDR1 MDHEN, CDR2 SYDVKM. The CDR3 has 13 amino acids.

This clone was seen a handful of times. The chain recombines TRBV7-3 with TRBJ2-1, with 14 positions matching TRBD2. Germline loops: CDR1 SGHTA, CDR2 FQGTGA. Trimming at V came to 5 bases and at J to 10 bases, leaving 10 bases not matched to a gene. CDR3 size: 16 residues. The CDR3 region is CASSLTMGLAGEEQFF. The CDR3 DNA sequence: TGTGCCAGCAGCCTGACTATGGGACTAGCGGGAGAGGAGCAGTTCTTC.

This rearrangement joins TRBV6-1 to TRBJ2-1; 12 bases map to TRBD2. The CDR3 spans 21 residues. Germline V gene sequence: CDR1 MNHNS, CDR2 SASEGT. The J segment lost 2 bases and the V segment lost 2 bases, leaving 16 bases of the junction unmatched. This chain's CDR3 is CASSELILSASGRGTYNEQFF. In nucleotides, the CDR3 is TGTGCCAGCAGTGAACTGATACTATCGGCTAGCGGGAGGGGGACCTACAATGAGCAGTTCTTC.

The V gene is TRBV7-2, the J gene TRBJ1-2; maybe TRBD1 (5 bases). The CDR3 extends over 13 amino acids. Trimming cost V 2 bases and J 8 bases, with 12 bases left between them. Germline CDR1 is SGHTA and CDR2 is FQGNSA. The CDR3 DNA follows: TGTGCCAGCAGCTTACAGGGCCAGGGCGGCTACACCTTC. It specifies CASSLQGQGGYTF.

The chain recombines TRBV6-5 with TRBJ1-5; D remains ambiguous. V lost 6 bases and J lost 7, with 19 bases in between. Germline loops: CDR1 MNHEY, CDR2 SVGAGI. There are 15 residues in the CDR3. The CDR3 DNA reads TGTGCCAGCAGACCTAGTGCGGGGTCGGCACAGCCCCAGCATTTT. It codes for CASRPSAGSAQPQHF.

The V call is TRBV11-2, the J call TRBJ1-1, with D perhaps matching TRBD1 (5 bases). Germline lookup yields CDR1 SGHAT and CDR2 FQNNGV. The CDR3 consists of 14 residues. Trimming removed 3 bases from V and 4 bases from J, with 12 bases in between. This chain's CDR3 is CASSLRGTVTEAFF. CDR3 sequence (DNA): TGTGCCAGCAGCTTGCGGGGGACGGTCACTGAAGCTTTCTTT.

The chain couples TRBV11-3 to TRBJ1-6; the D gene is possibly TRBD1 (5 bases). Trimming left V 4 bases short and J 11 bases short, with 12 bases between. The CDR3 is 13 residues long. The germline CDR1 and CDR2 sequences are SGHNT and YENEEA. CDR3 loop: CASSSGQGTPLHF. As DNA, the CDR3 is TGTGCCAGCAGCTCCGGCCAGGGAACACCCCTCCACTTT.

The rearrangement joins TRBV7-3 to TRBJ2-1, with TRBD2 matching over 7 bases. J was trimmed by 4 bases and V by 2 bases; bases with no gene match: 2. Per the germline V gene, CDR1 is SGHTA and CDR2 is FQGTGA. This CDR3 contains 14 residues. DNA for the CDR3: TGTGCCAGCAGCTTAGGCGGGGGATACAATGAGCAGTTCTTC. This gives the protein CASSLGGGYNEQFF.

V and J are TRBV7-9 and TRBJ1-1; 8 nucleotides align to TRBD1. V gave up 0 bases and J gave up 6 bases; unmatched junction bases: 12. Germline CDR1 SEHNR, CDR2 FQNEAQ (reference sequence). CDR3 length: 17 residues. The CDR3 DNA reads as TGTGCCAGCAGCTTAGCCCGAACCGGGACAGGATTCGCTGAAGCTTTCTTT. It specifies CASSLARTGTGFAEAFF.

The rearrangement joins TRBV7-2 to TRBJ2-3; 7 bases fit TRBD1. V dropped 5 bases and J dropped 4; count of bases not matched to a gene: 3. The V gene's germline CDR1 is SGHTA and CDR2 FQGNSA. The CDR3 has 13 residues. The CDR3 region is CASSQTGPDTQYF. The CDR3 DNA is TGTGCCAGCAGCCAGACAGGGCCAGATACGCAGTATTTT.

This clone was seen a single time. The V and J genes are TRBV4-2 and TRBJ2-3; D is perhaps TRBD2 (6 bases). CDR1 is LGHNA and CDR2 is YNFKEQ in the germline V gene. With 3 bases removed from V and 6 bases from J, the gap between germline ends came to 25 bases. This CDR3 has 18 amino acids. The CDR3 region is CASSQPTTSSGLRDTQYF. CDR3 coding DNA: TGTGCCAGCAGCCAGCCTACCACTAGCTCAGGCCTGCGTGATACGCAGTATTTT.

The chain has TRBV15 and TRBJ1-1; 7 nucleotides align to TRBD1. The CDR3 sequence is 13 residues long. Looked up from germline, CDR1 is LNHNV and CDR2 is YYDKDF (reference sequence). Trimming at V came to 7 bases and at J to 5 bases, leaving 7 bases not matched to a gene. Here the CDR3 reads CATTPQGTTEAFF. CDR3 coding DNA: TGTGCCACCACCCCACAGGGGACAACTGAAGCTTTCTTT.